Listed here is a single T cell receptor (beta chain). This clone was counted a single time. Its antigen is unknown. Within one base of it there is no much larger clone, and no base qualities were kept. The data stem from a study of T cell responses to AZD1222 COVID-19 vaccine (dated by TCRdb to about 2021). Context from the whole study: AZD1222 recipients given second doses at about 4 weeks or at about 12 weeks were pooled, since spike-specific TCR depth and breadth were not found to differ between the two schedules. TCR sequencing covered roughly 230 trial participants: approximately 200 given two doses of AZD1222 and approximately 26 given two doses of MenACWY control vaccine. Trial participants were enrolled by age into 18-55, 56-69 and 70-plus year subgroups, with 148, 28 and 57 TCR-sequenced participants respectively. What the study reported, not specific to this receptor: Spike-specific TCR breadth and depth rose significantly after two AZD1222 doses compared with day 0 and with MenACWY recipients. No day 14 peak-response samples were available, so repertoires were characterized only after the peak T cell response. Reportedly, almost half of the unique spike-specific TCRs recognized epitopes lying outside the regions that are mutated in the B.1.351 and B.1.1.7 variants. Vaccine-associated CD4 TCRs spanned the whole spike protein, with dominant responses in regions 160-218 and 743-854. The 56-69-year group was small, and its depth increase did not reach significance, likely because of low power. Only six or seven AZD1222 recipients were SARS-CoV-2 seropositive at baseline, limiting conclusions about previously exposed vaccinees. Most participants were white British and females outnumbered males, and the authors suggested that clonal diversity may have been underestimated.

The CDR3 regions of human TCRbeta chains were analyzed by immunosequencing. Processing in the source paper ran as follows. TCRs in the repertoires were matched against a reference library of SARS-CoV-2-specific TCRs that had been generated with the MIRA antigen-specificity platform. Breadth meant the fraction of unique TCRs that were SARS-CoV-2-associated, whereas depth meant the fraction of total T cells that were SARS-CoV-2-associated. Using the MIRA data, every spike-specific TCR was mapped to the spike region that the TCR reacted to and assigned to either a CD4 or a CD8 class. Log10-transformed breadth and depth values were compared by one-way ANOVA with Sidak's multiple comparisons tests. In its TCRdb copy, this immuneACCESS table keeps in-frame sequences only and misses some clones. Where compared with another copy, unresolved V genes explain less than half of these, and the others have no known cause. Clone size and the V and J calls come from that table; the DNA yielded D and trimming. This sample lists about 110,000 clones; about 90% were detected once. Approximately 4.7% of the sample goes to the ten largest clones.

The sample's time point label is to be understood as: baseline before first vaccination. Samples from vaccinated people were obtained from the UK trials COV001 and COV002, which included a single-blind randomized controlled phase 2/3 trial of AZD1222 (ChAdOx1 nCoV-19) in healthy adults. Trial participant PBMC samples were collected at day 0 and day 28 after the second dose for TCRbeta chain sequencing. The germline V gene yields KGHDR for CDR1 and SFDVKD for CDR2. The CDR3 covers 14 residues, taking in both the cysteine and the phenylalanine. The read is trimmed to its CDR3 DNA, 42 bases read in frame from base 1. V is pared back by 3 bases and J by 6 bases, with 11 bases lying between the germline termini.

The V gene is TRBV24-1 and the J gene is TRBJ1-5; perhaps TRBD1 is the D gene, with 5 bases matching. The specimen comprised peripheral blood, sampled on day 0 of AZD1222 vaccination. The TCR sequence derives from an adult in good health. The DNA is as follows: TGTGCCACCAGTGATCCCGGGGGGGTTCAGCCCCAGCATTTT. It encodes CATSDPGGVQPQHF.